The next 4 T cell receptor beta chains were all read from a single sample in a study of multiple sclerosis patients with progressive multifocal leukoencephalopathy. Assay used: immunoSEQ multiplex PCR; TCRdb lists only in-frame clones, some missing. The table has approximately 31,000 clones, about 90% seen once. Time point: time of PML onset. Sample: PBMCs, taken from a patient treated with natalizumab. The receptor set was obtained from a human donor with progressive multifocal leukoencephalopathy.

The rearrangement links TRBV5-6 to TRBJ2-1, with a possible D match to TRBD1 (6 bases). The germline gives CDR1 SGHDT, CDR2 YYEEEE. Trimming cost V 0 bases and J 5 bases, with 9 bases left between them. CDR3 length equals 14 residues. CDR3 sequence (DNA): TGTGCCAGCAGCTTGGGACAGGCTCACAATGAGCAGTTCTTC. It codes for CASSLGQAHNEQFF.

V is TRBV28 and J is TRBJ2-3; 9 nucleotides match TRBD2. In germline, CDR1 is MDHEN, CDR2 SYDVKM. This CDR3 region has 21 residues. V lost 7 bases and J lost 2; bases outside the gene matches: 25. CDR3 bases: TGTGCCAGCACCCGGGACACTGGGCCCTATCGACTAGCGGAGATCACAGATACGCAGTATTTT. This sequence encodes CASTRDTGPYRLAEITDTQYF.

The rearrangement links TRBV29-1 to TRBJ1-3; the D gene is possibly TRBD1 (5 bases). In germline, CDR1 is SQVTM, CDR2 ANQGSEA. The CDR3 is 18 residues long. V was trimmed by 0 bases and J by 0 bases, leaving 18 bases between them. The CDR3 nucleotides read TGCAGCGTTGAAGATCCCGTTCGGGGGGGTACCTCTGGAAACACCATATATTTT. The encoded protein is CSVEDPVRGGTSGNTIYF.

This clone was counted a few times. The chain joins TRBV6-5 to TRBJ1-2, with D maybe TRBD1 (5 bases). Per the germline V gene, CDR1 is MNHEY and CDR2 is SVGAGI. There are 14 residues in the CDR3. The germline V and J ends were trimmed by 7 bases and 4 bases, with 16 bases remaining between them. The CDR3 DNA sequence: TGTGCCAGCACCCACTTGGGAGGGGCCTATGGCTACACCTTC. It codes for CASTHLGGAYGYTF.